This TCR beta chain was identified during a study of blood T cell repertoires in COVID-19. CDR3 length: 16 amino acids. Germline assignment: CDR1 SGHRS and CDR2 YFSETQ. With 2 bases removed from V and 7 bases from J, the gap between germline ends came to 22 bases. TCRdb keeps only in-frame clones here, not all; method: immunoSEQ multiplex PCR. The sample yields 130,000 or so clones, 86% seen once. The clonotype originates from a woman between 65 and 79 years old with COVID-19, enrolled during active disease. The sample consisted of peripheral blood. The rearrangement joins TRBV5-1 to TRBJ2-7; D remains ambiguous. In DNA form, the CDR3 reads TGCGCCAGCAGCTTAGGAAGAGGTTCCGACCCGGGTGAGCAGTACTTC. The encoded protein is CASSLGRGSDPGEQYF.